This T cell receptor beta chain originates from a study of blood T cell repertoires in COVID-19. Study-wide context: Samples came from the United States, Italy and Spain, spanning acute and convalescent COVID-19. PBMCs, B-cell-depleted T cells, or T cells provided the cDNA or gDNA that made up the material.

The ends were cut back, 6 bases at V and 2 bases at J, with 13 bases in the middle. Germline V lookup: CDR1 MNHNY, CDR2 SVGAGI (reference sequence). CDR3 size: 15 residues. Here immunoSEQ multiplex PCR was the method, and the copy in TCRdb shows in-frame clones only, minus some. Among about 64,000 clones listed, under 90% were seen once. The rearrangement links TRBV6-6 to TRBJ2-2, with D possibly matching TRBD2 (6 bases). Input material: peripheral blood. This TCR derives from a man aged 50-60 years with active COVID-19. CDR3: CASRSRGTNTGELFF. The CDR3 coding sequence is TGTGCCAGCAGATCTCGGGGGACCAACACCGGGGAGCTGTTTTTT.